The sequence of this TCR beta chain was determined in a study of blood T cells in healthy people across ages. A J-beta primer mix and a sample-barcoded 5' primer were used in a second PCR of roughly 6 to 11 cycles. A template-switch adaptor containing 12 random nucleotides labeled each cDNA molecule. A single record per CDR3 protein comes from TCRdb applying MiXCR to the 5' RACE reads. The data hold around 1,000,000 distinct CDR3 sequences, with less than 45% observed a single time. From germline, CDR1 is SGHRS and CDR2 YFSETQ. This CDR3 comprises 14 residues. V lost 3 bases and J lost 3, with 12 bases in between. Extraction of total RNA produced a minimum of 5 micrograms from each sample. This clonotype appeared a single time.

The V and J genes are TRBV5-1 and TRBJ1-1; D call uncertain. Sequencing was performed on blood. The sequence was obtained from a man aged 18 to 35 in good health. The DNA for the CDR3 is TGCGCCAGCAGCTCTAATACAGCGGACACTGAAGCTTTCTTT. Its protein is CASSSNTADTEAFF.